This T cell receptor beta chain was profiled in a study of graft-versus-host responses after intestinal transplantation. CDR1 is MNHEY, CDR2 SVGAGI, per germline. The V end was cut by 3 bases, the J end by 5 bases, with 17 bases between. The CDR3 totals 15 residues. Findings and caveats of the study: The marrow of recipients harbored GvH clones, and ileum or blood showed some of them first.

Clones were sequenced by immunoSEQ multiplex PCR, and TCRdb holds only the in-frame ones, with some missing. The repertoire includes some 55,000 clones, about 90% of them detected once, and 5% to 7% sits in the top ten. In the case of this clone: Antigen: not known.

The rearrangement links TRBV6-5 to TRBJ2-7, with D possibly being TRBD1 (6 bases). Sequencing was performed on PBMCs, taken 650 to 670 days after intestinal transplant. The sequence came from a human patient who received an intestinal transplant, so some T cells may come from the graft donor. CDR3 in DNA: TGTGCCAGCAGTTATACAGGGAACTCCAAAAACGAGCAGTACTTC. Residues: CASSYTGNSKNEQYF.